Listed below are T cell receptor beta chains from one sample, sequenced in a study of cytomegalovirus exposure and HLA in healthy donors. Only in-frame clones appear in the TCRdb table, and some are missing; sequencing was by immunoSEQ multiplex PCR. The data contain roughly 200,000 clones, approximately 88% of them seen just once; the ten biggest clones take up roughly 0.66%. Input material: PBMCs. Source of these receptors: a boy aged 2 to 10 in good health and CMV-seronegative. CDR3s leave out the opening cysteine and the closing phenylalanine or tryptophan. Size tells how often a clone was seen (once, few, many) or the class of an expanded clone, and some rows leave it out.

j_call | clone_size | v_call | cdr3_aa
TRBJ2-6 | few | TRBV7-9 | ASSPTPPSGANVLT
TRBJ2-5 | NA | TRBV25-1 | ASSADRYQETQY
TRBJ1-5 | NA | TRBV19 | ASSHRGRNQPQH
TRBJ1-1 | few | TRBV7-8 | ASSPQGTEAF
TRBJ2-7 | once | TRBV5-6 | ASRPGLSSTEQY
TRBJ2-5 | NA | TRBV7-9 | ASSERPSGDQATQY
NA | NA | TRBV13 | ASSGGTTYEQY
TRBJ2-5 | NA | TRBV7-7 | ASSLRPRDYDLKREQETQY
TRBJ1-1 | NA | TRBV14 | ASSQDQRAEAF
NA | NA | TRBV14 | ASSQGTGASYEQY
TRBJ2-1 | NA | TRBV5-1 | ASSLRLAETGDEQF
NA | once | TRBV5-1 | ASSRDLQGPDEQY
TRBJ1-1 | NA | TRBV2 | ASDPQGANTEAF
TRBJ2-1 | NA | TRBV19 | ASSPGTRGYNEQF
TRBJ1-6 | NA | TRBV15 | ATSRDRGDSPLH
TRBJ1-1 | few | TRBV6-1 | ASSGDSHTEAF
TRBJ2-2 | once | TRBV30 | AWTGGTGELF
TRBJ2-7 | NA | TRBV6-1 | ASSDGRQGPYEQY
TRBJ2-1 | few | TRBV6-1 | ASIGQGYYNEQF
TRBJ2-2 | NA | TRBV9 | ASSGDTGELF
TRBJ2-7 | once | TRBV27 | ASSFVRGQSSYEQY
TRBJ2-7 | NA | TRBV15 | ATSREAGEQY
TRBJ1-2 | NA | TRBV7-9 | ASSGTGGYYGYT
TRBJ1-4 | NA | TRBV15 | ATSKNRVTNEKLF
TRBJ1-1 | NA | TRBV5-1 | ASTPGEGSKAF
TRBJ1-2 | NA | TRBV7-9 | ASSFSTGTGGAVDGYT
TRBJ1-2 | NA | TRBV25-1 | ASSDPPKAPL
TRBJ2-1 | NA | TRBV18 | ASSPRDRAYNEQF
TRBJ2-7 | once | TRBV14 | ASSQTRDRGREQY
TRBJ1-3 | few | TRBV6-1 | ASSELTRISGNTIY
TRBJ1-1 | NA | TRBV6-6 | ASSYTGGGTEAF
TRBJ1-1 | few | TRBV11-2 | ASSLSQQGRTEAF
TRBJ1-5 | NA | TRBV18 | ASSPVQGDSNQPQH
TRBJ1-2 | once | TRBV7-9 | ASSPPSPGVGYT
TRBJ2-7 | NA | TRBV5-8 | ASSFGQGSSSYEQY
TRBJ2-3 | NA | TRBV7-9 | ASSPSGSRADTQY
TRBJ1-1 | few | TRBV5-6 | ASSGSTGFMNTEAF
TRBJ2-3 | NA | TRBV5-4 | ASSSGTSEYTDTQY
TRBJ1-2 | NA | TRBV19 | ASSIVPLGSGYGYT
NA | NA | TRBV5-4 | ASSLAGGGYEQY
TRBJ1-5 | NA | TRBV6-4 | ASSDNTGGQPQH
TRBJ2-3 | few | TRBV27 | ASSTRREGLDTQY
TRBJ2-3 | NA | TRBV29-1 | SVGGLEGTDTQY
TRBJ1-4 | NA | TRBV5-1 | ASGPDTNEKLF
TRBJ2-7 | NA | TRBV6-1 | ASGTGGQGMGEQY
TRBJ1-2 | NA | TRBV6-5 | ASSYSTIRGLYGYT
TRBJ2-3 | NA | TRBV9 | ASSVAGVSSTDTQY